This is a list of T cell receptor beta chains from one sample in a study of blood T cell repertoires in COVID-19. Sequenced by immunoSEQ multiplex PCR; TCRdb stores in-frame clones only, minus some. The table lists about 140,000 clones, 84% of them singletons, with approximately 9% in the top ten. Material for sequencing was peripheral blood. Every receptor here comes from a man younger than 40 with COVID-19, enrolled during active disease. Both conserved end residues are part of each CDR3. Each record gives: J gene, V gene, clone size, D gene, CDR3 DNA, CDR3 protein. D genes are given only for firm matches. For some rows the clone size is stated as once, few or many, or as a class when expanded; others skip it.

TRBJ2-5,TRBV9,few,TRBD1,TGTGCCAGCAGCGTAGGAAGGGCAGGGGGCTCGGAAGAGACCCAGTACTTC,CASSVGRAGGSEETQYF
TRBJ2-1,TRBV30,few,TRBD1,TGTGCCTGGTCGAGGGGACAGGGGCAACATGAGCAGTTCTTC,CAWSRGQGQHEQFF
TRBJ2-7,TRBV28,.,TRBD1,TGTGCCAGCAGTACATCAGGGGGCAGGTACGAGCAGTACTTC,CASSTSGGRYEQYF
TRBJ2-2,TRBV2,.,.,TGTGCCAGCAGTGTTCACACGTTATCGAACACCGGGGAGCTGTTTTTT,CASSVHTLSNTGELFF
TRBJ2-7,TRBV5-5,.,.,TGTGCCAGCAGGGAGGGTGGACCGGAGTACTTC,CASREGGPEYF
TRBJ1-1,TRBV28,.,TRBD1,TGTGCCAGCAGCCTGACAGGGGCGATGAACACTGAAGCTTTCTTT,CASSLTGAMNTEAFF
TRBJ2-3,TRBV2,once,TRBD2,TGTGCCAGCAGTAAGGAGCGGGAAGGGGATACGCAGTATTTT,CASSKEREGDTQYF
TRBJ1-1,TRBV9,.,.,TGTGCCAGCAGCGTAGAAGGTGGGGGCGGCACTGAAGCTTTCTTT,CASSVEGGGGTEAFF
TRBJ1-5,TRBV29-1,.,TRBD1,TGCAGCGTTGGCACAGGGGGTCAGCCCCAGCATTTT,CSVGTGGQPQHF
TRBJ1-5,TRBV19,.,TRBD1,TGTGCCAGTAGCATAACAGGGACAGGCTTGGGATCTGGCAATCAGCCCCAGCATTTT,CASSITGTGLGSGNQPQHF
TRBJ2-7,TRBV7-2,.,TRBD2,TGTGCCAGCAGCCCGGGACTAGGGGGTAGGAGCTACGAGCAGTACTTC,CASSPGLGGRSYEQYF
TRBJ2-2,TRBV9,once,TRBD1,TGTGCCACCCCCGGGACAGGGAGAACCGGGGAGCTGTTTTTT,CATPGTGRTGELFF
TRBJ2-1,TRBV30,.,.,TGTGCCTGGAGCGGACAGGAGCAGTTCTTC,CAWSGQEQFF
TRBJ2-7,TRBV2,.,.,TGTGCCAGCAGTTCCAGCTACGAGCAGTACTTC,CASSSSYEQYF
TRBJ2-7,TRBV28,.,.,TGTGCCAGCAGTTTCGTTCAGTCATCCTACGAGCAGTACTTC,CASSFVQSSYEQYF
TRBJ2-1,TRBV13,.,.,TGTGCCAGCACCCAAACCGGGTACAATGAGCAGTTCTTC,CASTQTGYNEQFF
TRBJ1-3,TRBV6-5,once,TRBD1,TGTGCCTCAGATCGGGACAGGCACTCTGGAAACACCATATATTTT,CASDRDRHSGNTIYF
TRBJ1-5,TRBV27,.,.,TGTGCCAGCAGTTGGGACACCTATCAGCCCCAGCATTTT,CASSWDTYQPQHF
TRBJ1-1,TRBV28,.,TRBD1,TGTGCCAGCATTCGGACAGGGAGGAGAGCTTTCTTT,CASIRTGRRAFF
TRBJ2-7,TRBV5-4,.,TRBD2,TGTGCCAGCAGTTGGGGCACCTCTAGCGGGAGGGCCGAAGAGCAGTACTTC,CASSWGTSSGRAEEQYF
TRBJ2-2,TRBV2,.,.,TGTGCCAGCAGTCGCGACCAGGGGACCGGGGAGCTGTTTTTT,CASSRDQGTGELFF
TRBJ1-2,TRBV5-6,.,TRBD1,TGTGCCAGCAGCTTGGGGGACAGGGGGCGCGACTATGGCTACACCTTC,CASSLGDRGRDYGYTF
TRBJ2-3,TRBV2,.,.,TGTGCCAGCAAAATCGGCGGAGCCACAGATACGCAGTATTTT,CASKIGGATDTQYF
TRBJ1-3,TRBV6-5,.,.,TGTGCCAGCAGACCCCCGGGTGGTGGAAACACCATATATTTT,CASRPPGGGNTIYF
TRBJ2-1,TRBV5-5,.,TRBD2,TGTGCCAGCAGCTTGGCCGGGGCTAGCGGACGCTCCTACAATGAGCAGTTCTTC,CASSLAGASGRSYNEQFF
TRBJ2-2,TRBV24-1,.,.,TGTGCCACCAGTGATTTGGCCAGGGCGAACACCGGGGAGCTGTTTTTT,CATSDLARANTGELFF
TRBJ2-3,TRBV4-1,.,TRBD1,TGCGCCAGCAGCCAGAATTACGGGACAGGGGTGCGTGATACGCAGTATTTT,CASSQNYGTGVRDTQYF
TRBJ1-5,TRBV27,.,.,TGTGCCAGCAGTTTACGGGGACTGGGCAATCAGCCCCAGCATTTT,CASSLRGLGNQPQHF
TRBJ2-5,TRBV18,.,.,TGTGCCAGCTCATCCTCTAGAGGAAAAGAGACCCAGTACTTC,CASSSSRGKETQYF
TRBJ1-1,TRBV28,.,.,TGTGCCAGCGCTCCTTCGGAGCTATCGGCTTTCTTT,CASAPSELSAFF
TRBJ2-1,TRBV18,.,TRBD2,TGTGCCAGCTGCGAGAGCGGGACTTCTACGGATGAGCAGTTCTTC,CASCESGTSTDEQFF
TRBJ2-1,TRBV5-1,.,TRBD2,TGCGCCAGCAGCTTGGGGGGTGGGACTAGACCGGCGGATGAGCAGTTCTTC,CASSLGGGTRPADEQFF
TRBJ2-7,TRBV19,once,TRBD1,TGTGCCAGTAGTATTATCGGGACAGGGACCTACGAGCAGTACTTC,CASSIIGTGTYEQYF
TRBJ2-5,TRBV5-1,.,TRBD2,TGCGCCAGCAGCCCCCGGACTAGCGGGAGTTCAGAGACCCAGTACTTC,CASSPRTSGSSETQYF
TRBJ2-7,TRBV7-6,.,TRBD2,TGTGCCAGCAGCCCCTTGGGGGTAGGAGGGGAGGGCTACGAGCAGTACTTC,CASSPLGVGGEGYEQYF
TRBJ2-3,TRBV11-3,.,.,TGTGCCAGCAGCTTAGGCGTCGGTGGCACAGATACGCAGTATTTT,CASSLGVGGTDTQYF
TRBJ1-1,TRBV6-2/TRBV6-3,.,.,TGTGCCAGCAGTTACCGACAGCACACTGAAGCTTTCTTT,CASSYRQHTEAFF
TRBJ1-4,TRBV10-2,.,.,TGCGCCAGCGGGTCGGGTGAAAAACCGTTTTTT,CASGSGEKPFF
TRBJ2-1,TRBV14,.,TRBD2,TGTGCCAGCAGCCGATCGGTGCTAGCGGGAACCAGAGCGACTGAGCAGTTCTTC,CASSRSVLAGTRATEQFF
TRBJ2-7,TRBV29-1,.,.,TGCAGCGTCGTCGACCCGGGATTATATCCCTACGAGCAGTACTTC,CSVVDPGLYPYEQYF
TRBJ2-5,TRBV6-5,.,TRBD2,TGTGCCAGCAGTTACTCGACAGCCGGGAGGGAGACCCAGTACTTC,CASSYSTAGRETQYF
TRBJ2-7,TRBV5-6,.,TRBD2,TGTGCCAGCAGTCGGTCCAGCGGGATCTACGAGCAGTACTTC,CASSRSSGIYEQYF
TRBJ1-4,TRBV4-2,few,TRBD1,TGTGCCAGCAGCCGCTCTAGGGACAGCAATAATGAAAAACTGTTTTTT,CASSRSRDSNNEKLFF
TRBJ1-5,TRBV15,.,.,TGTGCCACCAGCAGGACAGATAGCAATCAGCCCCAGCATTTT,CATSRTDSNQPQHF
TRBJ2-7,TRBV9,.,.,TGTGCCAGCAGCGCCTTCGACAAAGGCTACGAGCAGTACTTC,CASSAFDKGYEQYF
TRBJ2-5,TRBV27,.,.,TGTGCCAGCAGTTTAAATGGTGGGAGTGGGGTAGAGACCCAGTACTTC,CASSLNGGSGVETQYF
TRBJ2-6,TRBV13,.,.,TGTGCCAGCAGCCCAATAAGCAATCAGGGTAGTGGGGCCAACGTCCTGACTTTC,CASSPISNQGSGANVLTF
TRBJ2-7,TRBV18,once,TRBD2,TGTGCCAGCTCACCAAGCAGCGGGAGAAGCTACGAGCAGTACTTC,CASSPSSGRSYEQYF
TRBJ1-1,TRBV12-2,.,.,TGTGCAAGTCGCGTTTACAGGGGGGAGAGTATGAACACTGAAGCTTTCTTT,CASRVYRGESMNTEAFF
TRBJ2-1,TRBV7-3,.,.,TGTGCCAGCAGCCCAGGGGGTCGCGGGAGGATGGATGAGCAGTTCTTC,CASSPGGRGRMDEQFF
TRBJ1-1,TRBV7-9,many,.,TGTGCCAGCAGCTTAGCGAGTCCGATGACGGGGAACACTGAAGCTTTCTTT,CASSLASPMTGNTEAFF